This T cell receptor beta chain was sequenced for a study of neoadjuvant anti-PD-1 for oral cavity cancer. Across the study: Non-progressing patients received a fourth nivolumab dose near day 43, then surgery on days 50-56.

Tumor libraries mostly used 4.5 to 5.5 ug genomic DNA, two replicates each. Assay: immunoSEQ multiplex PCR; the TCRdb copy retains only in-frame clones and omits some. The data contain roughly 15,000 clones, 35% to 40% of them singletons. Between the trimmed V and J ends, which lost 5 bases and 3 bases, there was a span of 10 bases. Germline CDR1 reads SGHTA; CDR2 reads FQGNSA. The CDR3 extends over 14 amino acids. Regarding this clone: What it binds is unknown.

Time point indicated: after neoadjuvant nivolumab, at surgical resection. Stage II-IVA oral cavity squamous cell carcinoma was new and untreated by systemic or radiation therapy. Study-level points and caveats: Higher pretreatment Treg/Th17 ratios tracked higher pretreatment blood clonality.

The chain has TRBV7-2 and TRBJ2-2; D is undetermined. Sequencing was performed on tumor tissue, taken after nivolumab (anti-PD-1) treatment. The clonotype originates from a person between 40 and 85 years old with oral cavity squamous cell carcinoma. Here the CDR3 reads CASSPHIDTGELFF. The CDR3 nucleotides are TGTGCCAGCAGCCCCCACATAGACACCGGGGAGCTGTTTTTT. Complete variable domain (other parts from reference TRBV7-2 and TRBJ2-2): GAGVSQSPSNKVTEKGKDVELRCDPISGHTALYWYRQSLGQGLEFLIYFQGNSAPDKSGLPSDRFSAERTGGSVSTLTIQRTQQEDSAVYLCASSPHIDTGELFFGEGSRLTVL.